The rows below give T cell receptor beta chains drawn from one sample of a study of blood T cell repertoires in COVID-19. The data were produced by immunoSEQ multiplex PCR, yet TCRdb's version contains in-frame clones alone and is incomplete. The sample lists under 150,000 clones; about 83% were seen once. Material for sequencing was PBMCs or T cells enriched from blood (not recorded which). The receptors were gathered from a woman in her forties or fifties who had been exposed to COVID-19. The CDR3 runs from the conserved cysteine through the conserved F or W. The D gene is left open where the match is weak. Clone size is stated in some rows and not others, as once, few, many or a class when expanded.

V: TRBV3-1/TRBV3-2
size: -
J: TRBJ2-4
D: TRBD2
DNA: TGTGCCAGCAGCCAAGGGTTTAGCGGGACTGGCGCCAAAAACATTCAGTACTTC
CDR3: CASSQGFSGTGAKNIQYF

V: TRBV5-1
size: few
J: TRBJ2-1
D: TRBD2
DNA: TGCGCCAGCAGCTTGATGGCGGGGGGGCGGGACAATGAGCAGTTCTTC
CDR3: CASSLMAGGRDNEQFF

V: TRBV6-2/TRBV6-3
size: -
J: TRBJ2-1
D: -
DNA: TGTGCCAGCAGTTACTCGGGACTGCACCACAATGAGCAGTTCTTC
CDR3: CASSYSGLHHNEQFF

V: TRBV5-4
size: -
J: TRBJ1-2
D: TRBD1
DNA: TGTGCCAGCAGCTTGGCAAGGACAGGGAGCTATGGCTACACCTTC
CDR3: CASSLARTGSYGYTF

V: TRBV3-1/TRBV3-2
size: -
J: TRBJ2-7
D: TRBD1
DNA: TGTGCCAGCAGCCCCCGGACAGGGATTTCCTACGAGCAGTACTTC
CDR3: CASSPRTGISYEQYF

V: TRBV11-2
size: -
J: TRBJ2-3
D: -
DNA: TGTGCCAGCAGCTTAGGGGTAGGCGCCGGAGGAAGCACAGATACGCAGTATTTT
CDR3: CASSLGVGAGGSTDTQYF

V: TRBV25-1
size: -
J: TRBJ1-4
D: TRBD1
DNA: TGTGCCAGCAGTGGGCGAACAGGGGGAGCTGAAAAACTGTTTTTT
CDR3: CASSGRTGGAEKLFF

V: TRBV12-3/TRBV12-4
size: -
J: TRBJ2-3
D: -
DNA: TGTGCCAGCAGCCCCCGGACTACGCAGCAGTATTTT
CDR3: CASSPRTTQQYF

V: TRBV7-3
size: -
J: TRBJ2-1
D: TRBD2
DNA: TGTGCCAGCAGCCCCTGGCTAGCGGGGACCTCGAATGAGCAGTTCTTC
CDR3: CASSPWLAGTSNEQFF

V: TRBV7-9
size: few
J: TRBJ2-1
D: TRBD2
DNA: TGTGCCAGCAGCTCGCCCTCCCCGAGCGGGGTCTACAATGAGCAGTTCTTC
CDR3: CASSSPSPSGVYNEQFF

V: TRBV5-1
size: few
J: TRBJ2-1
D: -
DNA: TGCGCCAGCAGCTTGGCCATCCTAATCTACAATGAGCAGTTCTTC
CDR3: CASSLAILIYNEQFF

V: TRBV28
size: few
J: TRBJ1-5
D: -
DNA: TGTGCCAGCACTAAGAGGGCGGGTATCAATCAGCCCCAGCATTTT
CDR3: CASTKRAGINQPQHF

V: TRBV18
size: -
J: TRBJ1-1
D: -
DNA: TGTGCCAGCTCACCACGTCAAGCAGAGGGTATGAACACTGAAGCTTTCTTT
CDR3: CASSPRQAEGMNTEAFF

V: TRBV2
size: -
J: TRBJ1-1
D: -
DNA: TGTGCCAGCAGGCGGGGGACTGAAGCTTTCTTT
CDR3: CASRRGTEAFF

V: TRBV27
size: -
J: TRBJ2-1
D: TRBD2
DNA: TGTGCCAGCAGTTTCCGGACTAGCGGGAGGAGGGGAGAGCAGTTCTTC
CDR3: CASSFRTSGRRGEQFF

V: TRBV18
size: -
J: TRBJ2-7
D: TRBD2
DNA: TGTGCCAGCTCACCATTGGGGGGGTCGGGAGAGCAGTACTTC
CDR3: CASSPLGGSGEQYF

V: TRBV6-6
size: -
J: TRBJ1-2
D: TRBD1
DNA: TGTGCCGGTAGACAGGGGAATAACAGGGGCTACACCTTC
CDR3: CAGRQGNNRGYTF

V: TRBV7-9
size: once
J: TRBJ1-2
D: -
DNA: TGTGCCAGCAGCTCAGACCAGGGTAACTATGGCTACACCTTC
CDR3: CASSSDQGNYGYTF

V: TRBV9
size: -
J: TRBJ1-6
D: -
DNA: TGTGCCAGCAGCGTAGGGGACATCGGGGGGAGCTCCTATAATTCACCCCTCCACTTT
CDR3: CASSVGDIGGSSYNSPLHF

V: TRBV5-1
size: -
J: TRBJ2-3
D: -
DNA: TGCGCCAGCAGCTTGGTTCATAGCACAGATACGCAGTATTTT
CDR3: CASSLVHSTDTQYF

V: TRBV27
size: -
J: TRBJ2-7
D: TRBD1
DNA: TGTGCCAGCGCCGGGACAGGGGTCTCCTACGAGCAGTACTTC
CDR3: CASAGTGVSYEQYF

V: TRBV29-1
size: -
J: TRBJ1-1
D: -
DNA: TGCAGCGTTCTTATTGTCCAGTTTAGCATCAACACTGAAGCTTTCTTT
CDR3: CSVLIVQFSINTEAFF

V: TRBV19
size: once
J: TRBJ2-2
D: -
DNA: TGTGCCAGTAGTATTAGCGTCAGTCTTGGCGGGGAGCTGTTTTTT
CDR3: CASSISVSLGGELFF

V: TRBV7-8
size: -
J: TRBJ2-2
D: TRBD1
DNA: TGTGCCAGCAGCTTGACAGGGGACACCGGGGAGCTGTTTTTT
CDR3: CASSLTGDTGELFF

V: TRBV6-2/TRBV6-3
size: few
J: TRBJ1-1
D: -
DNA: TGTGCCAGCAGTTACTCCGGACTAGGAGGAGCTTTCTTT
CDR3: CASSYSGLGGAFF

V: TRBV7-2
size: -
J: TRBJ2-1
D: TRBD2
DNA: TGTGCCAGCAGCTTGGCAACTAGCGGGAGATACAATGAGCAGTTCTTC
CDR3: CASSLATSGRYNEQFF

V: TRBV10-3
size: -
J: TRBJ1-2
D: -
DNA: TGTGCCATCAGTGAGTCGGGCGTACAGGGCTATGGCTACACCTTC
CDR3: CAISESGVQGYGYTF

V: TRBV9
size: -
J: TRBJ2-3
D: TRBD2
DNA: TGTGCCAGCAGCGTAGCGGGTCATGCGGGGGGCAGGGATACGCAGTATTTT
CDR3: CASSVAGHAGGRDTQYF

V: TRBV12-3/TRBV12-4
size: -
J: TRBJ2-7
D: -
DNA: TGTGCCAGCAGCCTGGCCCTCTCCTACGAGCAGTACTTC
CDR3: CASSLALSYEQYF

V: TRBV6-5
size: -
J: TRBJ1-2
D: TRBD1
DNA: TGTGCCAGCAGTCACAGGGGAAGTGGCTACACCTTC
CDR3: CASSHRGSGYTF

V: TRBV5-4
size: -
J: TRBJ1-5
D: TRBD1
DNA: TGTGCCAGCAGCGACGGACAGGGGAATCAGCCCCAGCATTTT
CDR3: CASSDGQGNQPQHF

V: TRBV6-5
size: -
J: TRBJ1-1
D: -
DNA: TGTGCCGTTCGAGGTTTTACTGAAGCTTTCTTT
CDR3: CAVRGFTEAFF

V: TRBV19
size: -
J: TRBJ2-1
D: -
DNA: TGTGCCAGTAGTTTGGTCGGCGGTGAGCAGTTCTTC
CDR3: CASSLVGGEQFF

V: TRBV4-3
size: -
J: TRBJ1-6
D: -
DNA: TGCGCCAGCAGCCAAGTTATTGCAGAATCACCCCTCCACTTT
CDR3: CASSQVIAESPLHF

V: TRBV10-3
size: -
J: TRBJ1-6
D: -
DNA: TGTGCCATCAGTCTGGACAGTAATTCACCCCTCCACTTT
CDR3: CAISLDSNSPLHF

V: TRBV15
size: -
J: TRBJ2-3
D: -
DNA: TGTGCCACCAGCAGGACACTAGCCCCGAGCACAGATACGCAGTATTTT
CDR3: CATSRTLAPSTDTQYF

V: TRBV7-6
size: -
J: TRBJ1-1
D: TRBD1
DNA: TGTGCCAGCAGCGGGACAGAGTACACTGAAGCTTTCTTT
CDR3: CASSGTEYTEAFF